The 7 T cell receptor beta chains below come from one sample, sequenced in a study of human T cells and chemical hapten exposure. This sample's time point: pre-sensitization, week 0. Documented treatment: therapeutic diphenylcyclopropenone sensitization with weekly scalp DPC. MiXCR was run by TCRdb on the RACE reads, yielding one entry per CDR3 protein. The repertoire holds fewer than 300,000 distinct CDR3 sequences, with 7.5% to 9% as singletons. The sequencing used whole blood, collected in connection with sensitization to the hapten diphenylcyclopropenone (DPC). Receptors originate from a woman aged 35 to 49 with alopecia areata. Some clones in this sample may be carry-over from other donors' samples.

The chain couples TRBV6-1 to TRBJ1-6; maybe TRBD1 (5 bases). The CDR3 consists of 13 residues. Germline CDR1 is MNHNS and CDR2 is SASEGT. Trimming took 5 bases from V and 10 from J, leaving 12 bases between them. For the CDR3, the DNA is TGTGCCAGCAGTCAGGACGGGGCCTCACCCCTCCACTTT. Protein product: CASSQDGASPLHF.

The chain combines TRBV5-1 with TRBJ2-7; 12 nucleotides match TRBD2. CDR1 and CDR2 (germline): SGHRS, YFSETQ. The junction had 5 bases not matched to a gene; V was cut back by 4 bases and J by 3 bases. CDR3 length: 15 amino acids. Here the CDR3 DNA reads TGCGCCAGCAGCCTAGGACTAGCGGGGCACTACGAGCAGTACTTC. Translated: CASSLGLAGHYEQYF.

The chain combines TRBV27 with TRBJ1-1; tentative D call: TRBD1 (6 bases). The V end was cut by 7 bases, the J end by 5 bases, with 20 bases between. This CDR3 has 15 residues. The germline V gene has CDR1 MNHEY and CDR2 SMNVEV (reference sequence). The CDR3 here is CASKPISGVGTEAFF. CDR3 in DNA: TGTGCCAGCAAACCTATATCAGGGGTAGGAACTGAAGCTTTCTTT.

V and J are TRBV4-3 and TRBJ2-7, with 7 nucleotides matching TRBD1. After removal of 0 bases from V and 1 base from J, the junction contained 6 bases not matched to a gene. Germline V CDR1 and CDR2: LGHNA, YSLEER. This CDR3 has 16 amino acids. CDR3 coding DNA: TGCGCCAGCAGCCAAGACCCCGGGACAGCATCCTACGAGCAGTACTTC. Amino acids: CASSQDPGTASYEQYF.

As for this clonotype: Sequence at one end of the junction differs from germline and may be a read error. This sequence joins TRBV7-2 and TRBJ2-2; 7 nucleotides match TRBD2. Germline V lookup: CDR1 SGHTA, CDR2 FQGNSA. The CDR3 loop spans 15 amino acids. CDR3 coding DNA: TGTGCCAGCAGCCTAGCGGACTGGAACACCGGGGAGCTGTTTTTT. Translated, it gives CASSLADWNTGELFF.

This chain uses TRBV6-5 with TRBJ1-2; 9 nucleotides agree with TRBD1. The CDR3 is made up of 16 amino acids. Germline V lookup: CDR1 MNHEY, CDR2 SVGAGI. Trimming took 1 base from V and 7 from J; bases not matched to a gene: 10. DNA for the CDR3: TGTGCCAGCAGTTACTACACCGGGACAGGGATGTTTGGCTACACCTTC. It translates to CASSYYTGTGMFGYTF.

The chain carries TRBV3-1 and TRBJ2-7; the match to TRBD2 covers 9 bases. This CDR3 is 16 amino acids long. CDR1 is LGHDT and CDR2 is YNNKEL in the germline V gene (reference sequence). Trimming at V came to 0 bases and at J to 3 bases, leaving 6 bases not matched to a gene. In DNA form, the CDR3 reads TGTGCCAGCAGCCAAGATCGAGCGGGAGGAGGCTACGAGCAGTACTTC. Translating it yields CASSQDRAGGGYEQYF.